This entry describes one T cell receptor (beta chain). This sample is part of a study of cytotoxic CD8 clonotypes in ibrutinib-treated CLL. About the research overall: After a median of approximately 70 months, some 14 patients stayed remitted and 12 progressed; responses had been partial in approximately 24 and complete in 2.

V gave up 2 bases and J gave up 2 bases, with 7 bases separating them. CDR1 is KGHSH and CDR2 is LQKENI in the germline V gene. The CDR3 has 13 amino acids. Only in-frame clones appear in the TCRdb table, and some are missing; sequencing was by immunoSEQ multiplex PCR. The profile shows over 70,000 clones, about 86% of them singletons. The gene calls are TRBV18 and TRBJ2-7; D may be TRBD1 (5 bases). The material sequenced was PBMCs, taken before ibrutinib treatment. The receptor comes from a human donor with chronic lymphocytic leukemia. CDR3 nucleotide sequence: TGTGCCAGCTCACCAGGGGCCACCTACGAGCAGTACTTC. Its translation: CASSPGATYEQYF.